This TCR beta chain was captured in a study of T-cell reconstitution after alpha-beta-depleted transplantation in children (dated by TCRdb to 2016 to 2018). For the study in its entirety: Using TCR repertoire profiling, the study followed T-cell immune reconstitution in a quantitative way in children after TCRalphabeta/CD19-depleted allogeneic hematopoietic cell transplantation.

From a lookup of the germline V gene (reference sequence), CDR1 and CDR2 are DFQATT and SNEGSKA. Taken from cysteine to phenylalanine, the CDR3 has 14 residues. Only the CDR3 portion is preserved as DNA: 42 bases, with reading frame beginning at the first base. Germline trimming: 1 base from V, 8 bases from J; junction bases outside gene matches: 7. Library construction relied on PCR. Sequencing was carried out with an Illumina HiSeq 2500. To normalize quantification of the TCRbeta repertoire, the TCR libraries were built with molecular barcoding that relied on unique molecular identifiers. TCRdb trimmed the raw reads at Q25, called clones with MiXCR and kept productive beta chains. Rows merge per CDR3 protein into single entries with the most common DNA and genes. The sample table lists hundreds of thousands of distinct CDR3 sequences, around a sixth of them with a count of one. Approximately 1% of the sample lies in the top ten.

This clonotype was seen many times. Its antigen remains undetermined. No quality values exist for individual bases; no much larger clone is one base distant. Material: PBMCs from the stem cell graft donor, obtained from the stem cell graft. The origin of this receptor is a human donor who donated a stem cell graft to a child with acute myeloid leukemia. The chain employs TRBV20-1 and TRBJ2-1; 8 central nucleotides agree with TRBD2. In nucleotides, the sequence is TGCAGTGCTAGAGTCGGGGGGGCTCTGGATGAGCAGTTCTTC. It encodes CSARVGGALDEQFF.